This T cell receptor (beta chain) appears in the sequencing data of a study of T cells in Graves' hyperthyroidism and ophthalmopathy. Study conclusions and caveats: Most clonotypes expanded in the thyroid (above 0.001) were also present in blood.

Clinical symptoms, serum thyroxine and TRAb, thyroid ultrasound and orbital computed tomography together formed the diagnostic basis. The CDR3 spans 14 residues. Germline V lookup: CDR1 SQVTM, CDR2 ANQGSEA. V was trimmed by 4 bases and J by 3 bases, leaving 16 bases between them. RNA transcripts provided the source from which TCR beta CDR3 regions were amplified. First-round RT-PCR with HTBI primers amplified the TCR CDR3 region. MiXCR, applied by TCRdb to the multiplex PCR reads, yields one record per CDR3 protein. This sample has around 260,000 distinct CDR3 sequences, with 25% found just once. This clonotype was seen at least ten times. Its antigen is as yet unknown.

The sequence was collected from a middle-aged man with Graves' hyperthyroidism that later progressed to Graves' ophthalmopathy. Sequencing input: blood. The genes are TRBV29-1 and TRBJ2-7; D is perhaps TRBD1 or TRBD2 (6 bases each). The CDR3 bases are TGCAGCGTTGTGGGATGGGGGGACAACTACGAGCAGTACTTC. It translates to CSVVGWGDNYEQYF.